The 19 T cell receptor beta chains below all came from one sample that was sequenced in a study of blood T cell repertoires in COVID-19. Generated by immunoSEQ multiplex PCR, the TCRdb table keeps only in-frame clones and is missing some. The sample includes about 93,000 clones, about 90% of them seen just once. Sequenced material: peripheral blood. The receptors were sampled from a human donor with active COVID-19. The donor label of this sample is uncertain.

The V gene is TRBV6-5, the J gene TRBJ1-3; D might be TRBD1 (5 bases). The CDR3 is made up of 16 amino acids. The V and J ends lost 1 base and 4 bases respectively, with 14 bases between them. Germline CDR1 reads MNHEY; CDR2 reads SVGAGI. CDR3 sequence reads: CASSYFAGTGGNTIYF. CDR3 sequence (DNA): TGTGCCAGCAGTTACTTCGCCGGGACTGGAGGAAACACCATATATTTT.

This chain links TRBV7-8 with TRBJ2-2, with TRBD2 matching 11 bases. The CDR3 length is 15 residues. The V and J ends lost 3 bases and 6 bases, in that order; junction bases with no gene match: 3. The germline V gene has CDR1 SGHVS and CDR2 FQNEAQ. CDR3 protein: CASSFIAGGPGELFF. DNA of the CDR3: TGTGCCAGCAGCTTTATAGCGGGGGGGCCCGGGGAGCTGTTTTTT.

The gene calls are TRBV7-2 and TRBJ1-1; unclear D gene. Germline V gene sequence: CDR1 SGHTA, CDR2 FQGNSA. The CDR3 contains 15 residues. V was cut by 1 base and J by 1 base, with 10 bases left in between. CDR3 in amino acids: CASSLGAAENTEAFF. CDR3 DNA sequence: TGTGCCAGCAGCTTAGGGGCAGCCGAGAACACTGAAGCTTTCTTT.

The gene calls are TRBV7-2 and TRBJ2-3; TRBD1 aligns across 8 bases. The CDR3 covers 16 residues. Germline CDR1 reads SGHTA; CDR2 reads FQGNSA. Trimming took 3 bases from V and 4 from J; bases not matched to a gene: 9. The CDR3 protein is CASSFWGRGQADTQYF. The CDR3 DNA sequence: TGTGCCAGCAGCTTTTGGGGCAGGGGGCAGGCAGATACGCAGTATTTT.

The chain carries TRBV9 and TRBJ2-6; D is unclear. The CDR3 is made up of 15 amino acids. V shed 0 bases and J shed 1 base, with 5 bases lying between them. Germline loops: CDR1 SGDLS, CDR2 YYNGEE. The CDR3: CASSVAFSGANVLTF. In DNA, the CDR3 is TGTGCCAGCAGCGTAGCTTTTTCTGGGGCCAACGTCCTGACTTTC.

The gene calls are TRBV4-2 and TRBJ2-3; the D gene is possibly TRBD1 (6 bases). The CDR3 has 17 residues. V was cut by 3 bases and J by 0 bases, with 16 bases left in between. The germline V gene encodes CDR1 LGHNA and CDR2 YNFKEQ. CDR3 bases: TGTGCCAGCAGCCACGACCTGGACAGTTTCAGCACAGATACGCAGTATTTT. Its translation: CASSHDLDSFSTDTQYF.

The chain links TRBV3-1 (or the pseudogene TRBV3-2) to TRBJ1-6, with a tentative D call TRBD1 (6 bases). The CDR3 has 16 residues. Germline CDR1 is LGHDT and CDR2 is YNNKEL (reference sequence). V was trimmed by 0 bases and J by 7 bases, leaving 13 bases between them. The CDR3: CASSQEFPGVNSPLHF. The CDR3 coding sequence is TGTGCCAGCAGCCAAGAGTTCCCAGGGGTCAATTCACCCCTCCACTTT.

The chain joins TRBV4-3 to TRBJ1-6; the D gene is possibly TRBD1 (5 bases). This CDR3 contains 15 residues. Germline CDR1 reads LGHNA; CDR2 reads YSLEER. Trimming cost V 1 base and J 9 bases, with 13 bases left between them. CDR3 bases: TGCGCCAGCAGCCAAGCCCAGGGTTTGGGTTCACCCCTCCACTTT. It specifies CASSQAQGLGSPLHF.

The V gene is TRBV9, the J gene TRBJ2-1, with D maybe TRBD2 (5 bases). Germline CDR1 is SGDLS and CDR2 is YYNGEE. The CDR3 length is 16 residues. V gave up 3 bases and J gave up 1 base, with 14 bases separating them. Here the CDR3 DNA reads TGTGCCAGCAGCGCCGCCGGACTTGCTTCCTACAATGAGCAGTTCTTC. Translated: CASSAAGLASYNEQFF.

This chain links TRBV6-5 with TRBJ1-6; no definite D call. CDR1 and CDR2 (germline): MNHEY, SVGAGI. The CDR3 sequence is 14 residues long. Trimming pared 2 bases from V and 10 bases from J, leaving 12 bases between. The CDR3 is CASSYGSGNSPLHF. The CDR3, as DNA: TGTGCCAGCAGTTACGGATCGGGGAACTCACCCCTCCACTTT.

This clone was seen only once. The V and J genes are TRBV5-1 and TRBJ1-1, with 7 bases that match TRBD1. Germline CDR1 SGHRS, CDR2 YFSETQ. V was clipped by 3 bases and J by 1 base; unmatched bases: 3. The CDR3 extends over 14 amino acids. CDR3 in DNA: TGCGCCAGCAGCTACGACAGGGCGAACACTGAAGCTTTCTTT. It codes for CASSYDRANTEAFF.

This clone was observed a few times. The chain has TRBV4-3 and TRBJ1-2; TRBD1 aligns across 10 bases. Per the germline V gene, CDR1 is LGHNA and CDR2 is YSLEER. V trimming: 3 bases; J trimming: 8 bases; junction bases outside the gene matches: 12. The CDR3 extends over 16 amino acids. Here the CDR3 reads CASSHPTGGGVGGYTF. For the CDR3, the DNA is TGCGCCAGCAGCCATCCGACAGGGGGCGGGGTAGGGGGCTACACCTTC.

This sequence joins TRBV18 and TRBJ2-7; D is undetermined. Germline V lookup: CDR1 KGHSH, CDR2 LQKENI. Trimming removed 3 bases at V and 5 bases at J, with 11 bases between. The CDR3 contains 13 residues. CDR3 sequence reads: CASSPVSFDEQYF. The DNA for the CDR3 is TGTGCCAGCTCACCGGTTAGCTTCGACGAGCAGTACTTC.

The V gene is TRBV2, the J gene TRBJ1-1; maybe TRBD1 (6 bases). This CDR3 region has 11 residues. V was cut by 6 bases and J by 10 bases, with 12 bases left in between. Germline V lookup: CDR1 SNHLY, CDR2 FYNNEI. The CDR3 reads CASSQQGRAFF. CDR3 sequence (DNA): TGTGCCAGCAGCCAACAGGGTAGAGCTTTCTTT.

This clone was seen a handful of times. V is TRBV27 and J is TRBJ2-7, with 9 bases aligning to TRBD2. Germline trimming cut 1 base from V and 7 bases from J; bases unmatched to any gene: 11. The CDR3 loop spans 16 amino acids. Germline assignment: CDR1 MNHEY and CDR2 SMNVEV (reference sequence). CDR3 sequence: CASSLFGGGGADEQYF. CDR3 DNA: TGTGCCAGCAGTTTATTCGGGGGCGGGGGGGCCGATGAGCAGTACTTC.

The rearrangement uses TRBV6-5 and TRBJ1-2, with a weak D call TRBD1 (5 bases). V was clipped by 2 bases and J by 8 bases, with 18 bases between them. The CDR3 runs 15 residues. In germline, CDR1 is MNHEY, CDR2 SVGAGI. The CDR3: CASSYTIGAGPGYTF. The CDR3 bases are TGTGCCAGCAGTTACACCATAGGAGCAGGGCCCGGCTACACCTTC.

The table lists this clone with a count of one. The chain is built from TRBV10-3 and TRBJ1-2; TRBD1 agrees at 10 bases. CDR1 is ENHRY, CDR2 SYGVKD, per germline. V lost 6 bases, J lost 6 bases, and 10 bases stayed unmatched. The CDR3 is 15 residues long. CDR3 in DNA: TGTGCCATCAGGAGGACAGGGGGAATACTCAATGGCTACACCTTC. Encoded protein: CAIRRTGGILNGYTF.

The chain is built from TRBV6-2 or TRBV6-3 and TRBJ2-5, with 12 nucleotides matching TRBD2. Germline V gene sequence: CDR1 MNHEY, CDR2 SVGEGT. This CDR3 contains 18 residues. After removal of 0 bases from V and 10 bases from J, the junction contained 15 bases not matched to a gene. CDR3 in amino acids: CASSYSMLAGGRIHVQYF. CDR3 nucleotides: TGTGCCAGCAGTTACTCGATGCTAGCGGGGGGGCGGATCCATGTCCAGTACTTC.

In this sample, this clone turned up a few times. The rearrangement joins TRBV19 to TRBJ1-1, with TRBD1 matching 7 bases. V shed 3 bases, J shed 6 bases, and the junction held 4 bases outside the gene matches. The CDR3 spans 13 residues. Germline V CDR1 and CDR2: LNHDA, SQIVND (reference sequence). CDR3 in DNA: TGTGCCAGTAGTATTACAGGGGCGGCTGAAGCTTTCTTT. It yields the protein CASSITGAAEAFF.